The next 4 T cell receptor beta chains were all read from a single sample in a study of cytomegalovirus exposure and HLA in healthy donors. PCR primers comprised 60 Vbeta and 13 Jbeta primers. Some clones are missing from TCRdb's copy, which holds only in-frame ones; the method was immunoSEQ multiplex PCR. The sample records 210,000 or so clones, about 85% being singletons. Sequences were obtained from PBMCs. The receptors shown here come from a girl aged 2 to 9 in good health and CMV-seronegative.

This chain joins TRBV27 and TRBJ2-3; possible D gene TRBD2, 5 bases. V lost 0 bases and J 2 bases, leaving 9 bases between the germline ends. Germline values: CDR1 MNHEY, CDR2 SMNVEV (reference sequence). CDR3 size: 15 residues. This CDR3 reads CASSLSPGFTDTQYF. CDR3 bases: TGTGCCAGCAGTTTATCGCCGGGATTCACAGATACGCAGTATTTT.

The genes are TRBV7-6 and TRBJ2-1; TRBD1 aligns across 9 bases. Germline V CDR1 and CDR2: SGHVS, FNYEAQ. The CDR3 is made up of 15 amino acids. V shed 1 base, J shed 2 bases, and the junction held 0 bases outside the gene matches. The CDR3 is CASSLGQGAYNEQFF. The CDR3 region has the DNA TGTGCCAGCAGCTTAGGACAGGGGGCCTACAATGAGCAGTTCTTC.

The gene calls are TRBV29-1 and TRBJ1-2; 9 bases align to TRBD1. The germline V gene encodes CDR1 SQVTM and CDR2 ANQGSEA. This CDR3 has 13 residues. V lost 4 bases to trimming and J lost 2 bases; unmatched junction nucleotides: 2. The CDR3 sequence: CSVGGTGNYGYTF. The CDR3 DNA is TGCAGCGTTGGCGGGACAGGGAACTATGGCTACACCTTC.

This sequence joins TRBV27 and TRBJ1-1; D unresolved. Germline CDR1 is MNHEY and CDR2 is SMNVEV (reference sequence). The CDR3 covers 15 residues. The ends were cut back, 4 bases at V and 3 bases at J, with 15 bases in the middle. The CDR3 nucleotides read TGTGCCAGCAGTTGGGGAGAGGTTAGTTACACTGAAGCTTTCTTT. This gives the protein CASSWGEVSYTEAFF.